Only a few counts were recorded for the clone carrying this T cell receptor beta chain. The antigen remains undetermined. This CDR3 is 14 amino acids long. CDR1 and CDR2 (germline): LGHDT, YNNKEL (reference sequence). V was clipped by 0 bases and J by 4 bases, with 6 bases between them. cDNA synthesis was performed by 5'RACE with 10-nucleotide random UMIs. TCRdb re-called the 5' RACE reads with MiXCR, one entry per CDR3 protein. The sample holds 75,000 to 80,000 distinct CDR3 sequences, roughly 4.8% seen once. These data belong to a study of neurological immune-mediated disorders. Study outcomes and limitations: Whereas HTLV-1-associated myelopathy showed the most TCR clonal expansion, multiple sclerosis showed the least, with levels below those of healthy controls. There were no CDR3 amino acid sequences shared by expanded clones across subjects, a result suggesting private repertoires in all groups.

The rearrangement uses TRBV3-1 and TRBJ2-2; D is undetermined. The sequence was obtained from a woman in her twenties or thirties with multiple sclerosis. Specimen: PBMCs. For the CDR3, the DNA is TGTGCCAGCAGCCAAGATACCCTCACCGGGGAGCTGTTTTTT. Encoded protein: CASSQDTLTGELFF. Full variable domain (missing parts from reference TRBV3-1 and TRBJ2-2): DTAVSQTPKYLVTQMGNDKSIKCEQNLGHDTMYWYKQDSKKFLKIMFSYNNKELIINETVPNRFSPKSPDKAHLNLHINSLELGDSAVYFCASSQDTLTGELFFGEGSRLTVL.